These T cell receptor beta chains were read from a single sample in a study of T cells after yellow fever vaccination. A single record per CDR3 protein comes from TCRdb applying MiXCR to the 5' RACE reads. Seen here are some 300,000 distinct CDR3 sequences, under 9% observed once, and the top ten hold 3% to 3.5%. The sequencing here drew on CD4+ T cells sorted from PBMCs, taken 5 days after the yellow fever booster vaccination. These receptors were collected from a man younger than 35 who received the YFV17D yellow fever vaccine. CDR3s include the opening cysteine and the closing phenylalanine or tryptophan. The order of the fields is CDR3 protein, CDR3 DNA, clone size, J gene, D gene, V gene. A D gene is named only where the DNA matches it firmly. Clone size is stated in some rows and not others, as once, few, many or a class when expanded.

CDR3: CASSRDLSTDTQYF
DNA: TGTGCCAGCAGTCGGGACTTGAGCACAGATACGCAGTATTTT
size: few
J: TRBJ2-3
D: .
V: TRBV3-1

CDR3: CASTRQGNSPLHF
DNA: TGTGCCAGCACCCGACAGGGGAATTCACCCCTCCACTTT
size: many
J: TRBJ1-6
D: TRBD1
V: TRBV6-2/TRBV6-3

CDR3: CASNEGRGYNSPLHF
DNA: TGTGCCAGCAACGAAGGTAGAGGGTATAATTCACCCCTCCACTTT
size: .
J: TRBJ1-6
D: .
V: TRBV6-1

CDR3: CASSQGESTEAFF
DNA: TGTGCCAGCAGCCAAGGGGAGTCCACTGAAGCTTTCTTT
size: .
J: TRBJ1-1
D: .
V: TRBV3-1

CDR3: CASSRGQDTQYF
DNA: TGTGCCAGCAGCCGAGGCCAGGATACGCAGTATTTT
size: .
J: TRBJ2-3
D: .
V: TRBV7-2

CDR3: CASSLEGRETQYF
DNA: TGTGCCAGCAGCTTAGAGGGCAGGGAGACCCAGTACTTC
size: many
J: TRBJ2-5
D: .
V: TRBV7-9

CDR3: CASSQGVHEETQYF
DNA: TGCGCCAGCAGCCAAGGAGTACACGAAGAGACCCAGTACTTC
size: many
J: TRBJ2-5
D: .
V: TRBV4-3

CDR3: CASSPLSGGEETQYF
DNA: TGTGCCAGCTCACCACTCTCAGGGGGCGAAGAGACCCAGTACTTC
size: few
J: TRBJ2-5
D: TRBD1
V: TRBV18

CDR3: CASSWGWDTEAFF
DNA: TGTGCCAGCAGCTGGGGGTGGGACACTGAAGCTTTCTTT
size: .
J: TRBJ1-1
D: .
V: TRBV7-2

CDR3: CSARVEGGRYGYTF
DNA: TGCAGTGCTAGAGTAGAGGGAGGCCGCTATGGCTACACCTTC
size: .
J: TRBJ1-2
D: .
V: TRBV20-1

CDR3: CASSLVSPAGGYPGELFF
DNA: TGCGCCAGCAGCTTGGTTTCGCCGGCGGGGGGCTACCCCGGGGAGCTGTTTTTT
size: few
J: TRBJ2-2
D: TRBD2
V: TRBV5-1

CDR3: CASSKGQVDGYTF
DNA: TGTGCCAGCAGTAAGGGACAGGTTGATGGCTACACCTTC
size: few
J: TRBJ1-2
D: TRBD1
V: TRBV6-1

CDR3: CASSYPGFVGYTF
DNA: TGTGCCAGCAGTTACCCGGGGTTTGTTGGCTACACCTTC
size: few
J: TRBJ1-2
D: .
V: TRBV6-5

CDR3: CASSPINTGAPPRAFF
DNA: TGTGCCAGCTCACCGATTAATACAGGGGCCCCACCGCGCGCTTTCTTT
size: few
J: TRBJ1-1
D: TRBD1
V: TRBV18

CDR3: CATREGRFVGELFF
DNA: TGTGCCACTAGGGAGGGAAGGTTCGTCGGGGAGCTGTTTTTT
size: many
J: TRBJ2-2
D: TRBD2
V: TRBV7-9

CDR3: CASSLTGADYGYTF
DNA: TGTGCCAGCAGCTTGACAGGGGCCGACTATGGCTACACCTTC
size: .
J: TRBJ1-2
D: TRBD1
V: TRBV5-6

CDR3: CASSLSSGSLAKNIQYF
DNA: TGTGCCAGCAGCTTATCTTCGGGATCACTAGCCAAAAACATTCAGTACTTC
size: many
J: TRBJ2-4
D: .
V: TRBV7-2

CDR3: CASSRDPESTDTQYF
DNA: TGTGCCAGCAGTCGGGACCCCGAGTCCACAGATACGCAGTATTTT
size: few
J: TRBJ2-3
D: .
V: TRBV7-3

CDR3: CASSLGPGGSYNEQFF
DNA: TGTGCCAGCAGTTTGGGACCCGGGGGGTCCTACAATGAGCAGTTCTTC
size: .
J: TRBJ2-1
D: TRBD2
V: TRBV12-3/TRBV12-4

CDR3: CASSRGGADEQFF
DNA: TGTGCCAGCAGCCGCGGGGGGGCCGATGAGCAGTTCTTC
size: .
J: TRBJ2-1
D: TRBD2
V: TRBV11-2

CDR3: CASSGRGTPKTETQYF
DNA: TGTGCCAGCAGCGGTCGCGGGACACCAAAGACGGAGACCCAGTACTTC
size: few
J: TRBJ2-5
D: .
V: TRBV7-9

CDR3: CASSLPRWGQMNTEAFF
DNA: TGTGCCAGCAGCTTACCCCGTTGGGGACAGATGAACACTGAAGCTTTCTTT
size: .
J: TRBJ1-1
D: TRBD1
V: TRBV7-8

CDR3: CASSLNPGTDTQYF
DNA: TGCGCCAGCAGCTTGAATCCAGGGACAGATACGCAGTATTTT
size: many
J: TRBJ2-3
D: .
V: TRBV5-1

CDR3: CASGNTGELFF
DNA: TGTGCCAGCGGCAACACCGGGGAGCTGTTTTTT
size: few
J: TRBJ2-2
D: .
V: TRBV6-5

CDR3: CASTPMTGTGNTIYF
DNA: TGTGCCAGCACCCCCATGACAGGGACCGGAAACACCATATATTTT
size: .
J: TRBJ1-3
D: TRBD1
V: TRBV28

CDR3: CASSLAALSGNTIYF
DNA: TGTGCCAGCAGCTTAGCAGCCCTCTCTGGAAACACCATATATTTT
size: .
J: TRBJ1-3
D: .
V: TRBV11-2

CDR3: CASSQGLAGGQETQYF
DNA: TGCGCCAGCAGCCAAGGACTAGCGGGGGGCCAAGAGACCCAGTACTTC
size: many
J: TRBJ2-5
D: TRBD2
V: TRBV5-1

CDR3: CASSQELNTGELFF
DNA: TGCGCCAGCAGCCAAGAACTGAACACCGGGGAGCTGTTTTTT
size: few
J: TRBJ2-2
D: .
V: TRBV4-3

CDR3: CASSMGLEETQYF
DNA: TGTGCCAGCAGCATGGGACTCGAAGAGACCCAGTACTTC
size: few
J: TRBJ2-5
D: .
V: TRBV11-2

CDR3: CASSPTTSGARNFLKNIQYF
DNA: TGTGCCAGCAGCCCGACGACTAGCGGGGCCCGTAATTTCCTCAAAAACATTCAGTACTTC
size: few
J: TRBJ2-4
D: TRBD2
V: TRBV11-2

CDR3: CASSLQGSYGYTF
DNA: TGTGCCAGCAGCTTACAGGGATCCTATGGCTACACCTTC
size: many
J: TRBJ1-2
D: .
V: TRBV11-2

CDR3: CASSTNPGQGASNTEAFF
DNA: TGTGCCAGTAGTACTAATCCGGGACAGGGGGCCTCGAACACTGAAGCTTTCTTT
size: few
J: TRBJ1-1
D: TRBD1
V: TRBV19

CDR3: CASSQEIGPRGVTDTQYF
DNA: TGCGCCAGCAGCCAAGAGATTGGTCCGCGGGGGGTCACAGATACGCAGTATTTT
size: few
J: TRBJ2-3
D: TRBD2
V: TRBV4-3

CDR3: CASSSQGALGNEQFF
DNA: TGTGCCAGCAGCTCCCAGGGGGCGCTTGGCAATGAGCAGTTCTTC
size: many
J: TRBJ2-1
D: TRBD1
V: TRBV6-5

CDR3: CASSRGTDSGYDGYTF
DNA: TGCGCCAGCAGCCGAGGGACAGACTCGGGGTATGATGGCTACACCTTC
size: many
J: TRBJ1-2
D: TRBD1
V: TRBV4-3

CDR3: CASSLRRDYYNEQFF
DNA: TGTGCCAGCAGCTTACGCCGGGACTACTACAATGAGCAGTTCTTC
size: .
J: TRBJ2-1
D: TRBD2
V: TRBV11-2

CDR3: CSAIGQVSYNEQFF
DNA: TGCAGTGCTATAGGACAGGTATCCTACAATGAGCAGTTCTTC
size: .
J: TRBJ2-1
D: TRBD1
V: TRBV20-1

CDR3: CASSYADSTDTQYF
DNA: TGTGCCAGCAGTTACGCGGACAGCACAGATACGCAGTATTTT
size: few
J: TRBJ2-3
D: .
V: TRBV6-5

CDR3: CASSLEQGGNTEAFF
DNA: TGTGCCAGCAGCTTAGAGCAGGGGGGGAACACTGAAGCTTTCTTT
size: .
J: TRBJ1-1
D: TRBD1
V: TRBV7-9

CDR3: CASSFLGGNQPQHF
DNA: TGTGCCAGCAGTTTTCTAGGTGGCAATCAGCCCCAGCATTTT
size: .
J: TRBJ1-5
D: .
V: TRBV6-1

CDR3: CASKDTQGPNTEAFF
DNA: TGTGCCAGCAAAGACACCCAGGGACCGAACACTGAAGCTTTCTTT
size: few
J: TRBJ1-1
D: .
V: TRBV28

CDR3: CASTDQGHSYNEQFF
DNA: TGTGCCAGCACCGATCAGGGGCACTCCTACAATGAGCAGTTCTTC
size: many
J: TRBJ2-1
D: .
V: TRBV2